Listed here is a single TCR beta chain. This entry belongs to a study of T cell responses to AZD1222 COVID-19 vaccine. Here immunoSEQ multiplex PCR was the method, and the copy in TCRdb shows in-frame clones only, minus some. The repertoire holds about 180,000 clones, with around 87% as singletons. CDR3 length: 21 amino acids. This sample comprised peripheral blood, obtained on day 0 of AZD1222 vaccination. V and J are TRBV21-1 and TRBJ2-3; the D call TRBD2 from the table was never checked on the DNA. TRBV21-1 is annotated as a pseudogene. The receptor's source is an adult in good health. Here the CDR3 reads CASSKYNFLAGERDSTDTQYF. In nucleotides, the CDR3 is TGTGCCAGCAGCAAATACAACTTTTTAGCGGGGGAGAGGGATAGCACAGATACGCAGTATTTT.